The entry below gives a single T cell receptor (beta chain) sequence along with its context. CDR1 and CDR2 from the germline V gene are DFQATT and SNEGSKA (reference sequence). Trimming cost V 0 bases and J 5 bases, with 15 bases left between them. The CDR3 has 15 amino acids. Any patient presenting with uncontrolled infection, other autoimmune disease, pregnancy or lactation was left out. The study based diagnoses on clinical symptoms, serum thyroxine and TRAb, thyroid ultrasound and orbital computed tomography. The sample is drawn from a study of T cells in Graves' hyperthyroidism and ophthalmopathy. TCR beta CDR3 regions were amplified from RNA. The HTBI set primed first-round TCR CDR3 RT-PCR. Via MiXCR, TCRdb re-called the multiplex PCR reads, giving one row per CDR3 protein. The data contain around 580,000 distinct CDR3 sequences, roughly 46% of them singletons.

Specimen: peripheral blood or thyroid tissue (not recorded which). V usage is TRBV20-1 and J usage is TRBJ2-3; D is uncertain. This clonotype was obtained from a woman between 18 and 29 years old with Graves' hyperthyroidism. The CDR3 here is CSARDLARHVDTQYF. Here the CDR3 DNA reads TGCAGTGCTAGAGATTTGGCCAGGCACGTAGATACGCAGTATTTT.